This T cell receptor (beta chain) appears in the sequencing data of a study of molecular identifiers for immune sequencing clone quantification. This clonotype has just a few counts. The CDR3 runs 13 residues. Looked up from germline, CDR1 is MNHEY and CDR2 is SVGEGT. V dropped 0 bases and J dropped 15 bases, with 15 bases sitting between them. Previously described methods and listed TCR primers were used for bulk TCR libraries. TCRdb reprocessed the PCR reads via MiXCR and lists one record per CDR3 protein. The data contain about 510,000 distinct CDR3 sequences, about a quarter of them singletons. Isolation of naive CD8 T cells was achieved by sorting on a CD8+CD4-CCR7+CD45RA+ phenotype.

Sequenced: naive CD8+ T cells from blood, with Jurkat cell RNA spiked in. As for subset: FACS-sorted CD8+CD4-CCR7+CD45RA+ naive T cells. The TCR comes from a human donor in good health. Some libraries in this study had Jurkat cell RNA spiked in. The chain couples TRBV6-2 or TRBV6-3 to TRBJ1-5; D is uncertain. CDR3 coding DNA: TGTGCCAGCAGTTACTCGTCCGCCGAGGTTCGGCATTTT. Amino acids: CASSYSSAEVRHF.